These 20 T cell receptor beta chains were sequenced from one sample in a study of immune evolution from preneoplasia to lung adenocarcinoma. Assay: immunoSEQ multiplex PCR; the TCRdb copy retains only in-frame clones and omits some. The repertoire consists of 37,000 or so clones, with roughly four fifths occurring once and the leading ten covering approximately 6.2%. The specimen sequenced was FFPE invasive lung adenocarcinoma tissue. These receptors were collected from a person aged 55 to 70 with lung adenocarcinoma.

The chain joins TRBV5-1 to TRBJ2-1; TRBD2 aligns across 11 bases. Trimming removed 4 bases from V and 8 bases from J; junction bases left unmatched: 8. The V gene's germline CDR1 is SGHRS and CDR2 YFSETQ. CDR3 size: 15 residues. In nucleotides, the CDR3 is TGCGCCAGCAGCGTTACTAGCGGGAGAAGCTATGAGCAGTTCTTC. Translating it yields CASSVTSGRSYEQFF.

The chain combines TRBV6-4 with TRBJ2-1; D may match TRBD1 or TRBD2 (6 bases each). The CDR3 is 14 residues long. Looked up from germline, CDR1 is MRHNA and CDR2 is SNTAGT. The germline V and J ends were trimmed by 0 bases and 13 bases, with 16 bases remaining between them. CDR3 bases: TGTGCCAGCAGTGACTCCCAGGAGGGACAAAACCAGTTCTTC. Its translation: CASSDSQEGQNQFF.

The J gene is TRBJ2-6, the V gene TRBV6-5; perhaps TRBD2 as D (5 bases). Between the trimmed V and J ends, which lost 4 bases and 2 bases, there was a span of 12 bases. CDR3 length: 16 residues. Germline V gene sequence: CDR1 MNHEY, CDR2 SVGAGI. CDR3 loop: CASSSRTEAGANVLTF. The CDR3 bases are TGTGCCAGCAGTTCCCGGACTGAAGCTGGGGCCAACGTCCTGACTTTC.

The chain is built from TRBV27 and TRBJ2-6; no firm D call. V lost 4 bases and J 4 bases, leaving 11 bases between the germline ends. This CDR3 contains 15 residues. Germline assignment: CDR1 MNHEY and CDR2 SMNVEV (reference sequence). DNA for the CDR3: TGTGCCAGCAGTTCGCTCTCCTCCGGGGCCAACGTCCTGACTTTC. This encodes CASSSLSSGANVLTF.

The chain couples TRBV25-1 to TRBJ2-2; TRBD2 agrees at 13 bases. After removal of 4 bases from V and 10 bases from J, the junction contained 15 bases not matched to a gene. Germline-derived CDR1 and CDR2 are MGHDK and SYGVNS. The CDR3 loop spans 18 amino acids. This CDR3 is CASSVERPGLAGRTELFF. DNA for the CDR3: TGTGCCAGCAGTGTGGAACGGCCGGGACTAGCGGGAAGAACGGAGCTGTTTTTT.

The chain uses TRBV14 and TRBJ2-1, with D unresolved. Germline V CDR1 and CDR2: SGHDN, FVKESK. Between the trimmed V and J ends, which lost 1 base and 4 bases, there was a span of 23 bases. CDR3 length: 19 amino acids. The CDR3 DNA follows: TGTGCCAGCAGCCAAGTGCCACTTCTTCTTGGTTCGCATTACAATGAGCAGTTCTTC. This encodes CASSQVPLLLGSHYNEQFF.

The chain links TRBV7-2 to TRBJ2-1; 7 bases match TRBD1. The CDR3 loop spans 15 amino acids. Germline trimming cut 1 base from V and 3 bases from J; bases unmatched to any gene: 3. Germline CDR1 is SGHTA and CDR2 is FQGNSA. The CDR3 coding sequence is TGTGCCAGCAGCTTAGATTACAGGGGCTACAATGAGCAGTTCTTC. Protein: CASSLDYRGYNEQFF. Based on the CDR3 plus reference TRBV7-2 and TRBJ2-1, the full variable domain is GAGVSQSPSNKVTEKGKDVELRCDPISGHTALYWYRQSLGQGLEFLIYFQGNSAPDKSGLPSDRFSAERTGGSVSTLTIQRTQQEDSAVYLCASSLDYRGYNEQFFGPGTRLTVL.

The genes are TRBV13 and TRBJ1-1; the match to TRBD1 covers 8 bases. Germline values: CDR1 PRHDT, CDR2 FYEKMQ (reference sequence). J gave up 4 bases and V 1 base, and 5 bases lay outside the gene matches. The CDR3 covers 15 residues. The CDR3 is CASSLVGTGGTEAFF. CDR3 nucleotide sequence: TGTGCCAGCAGCTTAGTCGGGACAGGTGGCACTGAAGCTTTCTTT.

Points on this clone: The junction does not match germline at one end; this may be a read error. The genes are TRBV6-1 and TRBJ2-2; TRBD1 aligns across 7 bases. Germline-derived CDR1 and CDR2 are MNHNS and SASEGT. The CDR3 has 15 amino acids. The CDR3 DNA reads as TGTGCCAGCCGTGAGGGGGCAGTGGACACCGGGGAGCTGTTTTTT. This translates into CASREGAVDTGELFF.

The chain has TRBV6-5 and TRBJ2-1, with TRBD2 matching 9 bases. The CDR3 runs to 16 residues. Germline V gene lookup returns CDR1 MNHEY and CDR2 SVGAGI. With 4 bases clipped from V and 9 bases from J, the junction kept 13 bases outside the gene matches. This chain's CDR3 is CASSSVSGRREGEQFF. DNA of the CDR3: TGTGCCAGCAGTTCCGTTAGCGGGAGAAGGGAGGGTGAGCAGTTCTTC.

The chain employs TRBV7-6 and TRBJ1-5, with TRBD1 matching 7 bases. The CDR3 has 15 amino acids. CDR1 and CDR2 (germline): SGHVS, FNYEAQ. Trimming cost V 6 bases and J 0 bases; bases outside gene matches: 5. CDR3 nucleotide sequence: TGTGCCAGCAGTATAGGGGGCACTAGCAATCAGCCCCAGCATTTT. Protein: CASSIGGTSNQPQHF.

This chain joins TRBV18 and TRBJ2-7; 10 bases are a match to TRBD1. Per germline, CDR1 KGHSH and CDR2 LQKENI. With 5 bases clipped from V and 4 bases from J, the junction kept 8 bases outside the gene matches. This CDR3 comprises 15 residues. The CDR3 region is CASSEGTGDLYEQYF. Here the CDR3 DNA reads TGTGCCAGCTCAGAAGGGACAGGGGACCTATACGAGCAGTACTTC.

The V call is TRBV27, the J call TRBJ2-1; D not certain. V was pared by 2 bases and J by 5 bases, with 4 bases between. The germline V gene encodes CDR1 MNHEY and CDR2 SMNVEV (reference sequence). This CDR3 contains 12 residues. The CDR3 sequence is CASSLNHNEQFF. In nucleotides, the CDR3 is TGTGCCAGCAGTTTAAACCACAATGAGCAGTTCTTC.

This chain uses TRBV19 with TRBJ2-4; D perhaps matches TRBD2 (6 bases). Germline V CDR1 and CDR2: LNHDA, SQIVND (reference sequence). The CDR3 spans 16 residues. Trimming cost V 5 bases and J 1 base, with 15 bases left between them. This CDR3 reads CASSSATREAKNIQYF. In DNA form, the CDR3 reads TGTGCCAGTAGTTCGGCGACTAGGGAGGCCAAAAACATTCAGTACTTC.

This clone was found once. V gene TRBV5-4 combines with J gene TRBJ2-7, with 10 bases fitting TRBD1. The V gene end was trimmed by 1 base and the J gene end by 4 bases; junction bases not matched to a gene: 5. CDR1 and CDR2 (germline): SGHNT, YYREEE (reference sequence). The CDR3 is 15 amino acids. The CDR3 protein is CASSLPPGQGYEQYF. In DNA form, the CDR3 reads TGTGCCAGCAGCTTGCCTCCGGGACAGGGGTACGAGCAGTACTTC.

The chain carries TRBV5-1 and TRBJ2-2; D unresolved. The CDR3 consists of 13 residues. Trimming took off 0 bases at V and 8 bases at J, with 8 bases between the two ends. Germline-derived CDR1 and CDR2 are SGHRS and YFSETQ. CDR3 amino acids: CASSLDPEGELFF. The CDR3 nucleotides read TGCGCCAGCAGCTTGGATCCGGAGGGGGAGCTGTTTTTT.

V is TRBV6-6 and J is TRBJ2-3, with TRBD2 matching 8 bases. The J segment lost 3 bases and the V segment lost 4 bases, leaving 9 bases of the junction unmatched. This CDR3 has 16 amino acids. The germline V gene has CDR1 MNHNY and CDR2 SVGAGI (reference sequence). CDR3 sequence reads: CASSLVAGYGTDTQYF. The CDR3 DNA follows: TGTGCCAGCAGTTTAGTAGCGGGGTACGGAACAGATACGCAGTATTTT.

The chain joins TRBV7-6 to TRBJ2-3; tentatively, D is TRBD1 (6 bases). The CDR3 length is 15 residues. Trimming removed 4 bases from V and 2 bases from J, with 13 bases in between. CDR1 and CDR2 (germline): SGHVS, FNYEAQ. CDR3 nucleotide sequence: TGTGCCAGCAGCTATACAGACAGGTTCACAGATACGCAGTATTTT. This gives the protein CASSYTDRFTDTQYF. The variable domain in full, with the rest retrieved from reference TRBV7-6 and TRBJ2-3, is GAGVSQSPRYKVTKRGQDVALRCDPISGHVSLYWYRQALGQGPEFLTYFNYEAQQDKSGLPNDRFSAERPEGSISTLTIQRTEQRDSAMYRCASSYTDRFTDTQYFGPGTRLTVL.

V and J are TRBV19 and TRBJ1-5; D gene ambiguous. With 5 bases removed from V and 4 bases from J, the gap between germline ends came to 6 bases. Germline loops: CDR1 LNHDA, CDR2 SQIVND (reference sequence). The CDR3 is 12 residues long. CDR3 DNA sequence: TGTGCCAGTAGTCGTGGAAATCAGCCCCAGCATTTT. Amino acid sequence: CASSRGNQPQHF.

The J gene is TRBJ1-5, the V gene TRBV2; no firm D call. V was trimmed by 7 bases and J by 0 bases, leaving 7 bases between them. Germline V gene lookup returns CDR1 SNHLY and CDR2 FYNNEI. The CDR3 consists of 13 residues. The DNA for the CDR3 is TGTGCCAGCAATCCAGATAGCAATCAGCCCCAGCATTTT. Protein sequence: CASNPDSNQPQHF.